These T cell receptor beta chains were read from a single sample in a study of blood T cell repertoires in COVID-19. Assay used: immunoSEQ multiplex PCR; TCRdb lists only in-frame clones, some missing. Among some 350,000 clones, 80% to 90% were seen once, and the ten largest hold roughly 1%. Sequences were obtained from PBMCs or T cells enriched from blood (not recorded which). The source is a man between 18 and 29 years old who had recovered from COVID-19. Each CDR3 is given with its conserved first and last residue. A D gene is named only where the DNA matches it firmly. Clone size is stated in some rows and not others, as once, few, many or a class when expanded.

j_call v_call clone_size d_call cdr3_nt cdr3_aa
TRBJ1-3 TRBV4-1 - - TGCGCCAGCAGCCAAGAACAGGGATTCTCTGGAAACACCATATATTTT CASSQEQGFSGNTIYF
TRBJ1-5 TRBV2 - TRBD1 TGTGCCAGCAGGAAGACAGGGGGTAATCAGCCCCAGCATTTT CASRKTGGNQPQHF
TRBJ2-7 TRBV4-3 - TRBD2 TGCGCCAGCAGCCCCGGGAGGGCCGACGAGCAGTACTTC CASSPGRADEQYF
TRBJ2-2 TRBV9 - - TGTGCCAGCAGCGCCCGCAGTAACACCGGGGAGCTGTTTTTT CASSARSNTGELFF
TRBJ1-5 TRBV18 - TRBD1 TGTGCCAGCTCACCAAGGCCGGGGACAGATCTCAATCAGCCCCAGCATTTT CASSPRPGTDLNQPQHF
TRBJ2-7 TRBV14 - - TGTGCCAGCAGCACCCTTGGTAGCGGCTCCTACGAGCAGTACTTC CASSTLGSGSYEQYF
TRBJ2-1 TRBV6-5 - TRBD2 TGTGCCAGCAGTTTCCAGGGAGGGCTCTACAATGAGCAGTTCTTC CASSFQGGLYNEQFF
TRBJ1-3 TRBV7-2 - TRBD1 TGTGCCAGCAGCCTCCTGACAGGGGGAAACACCATATATTTT CASSLLTGGNTIYF
TRBJ1-1 TRBV28 - TRBD1 TGTGCCAGCAGTCCTTTGGACAGGGTTGAAGCTTTCTTT CASSPLDRVEAFF
TRBJ1-6 TRBV7-9 - TRBD1 TGTGCCAGCAGCCTCGGGGACAGGGATAAGGCACCCCTCCACTTT CASSLGDRDKAPLHF
TRBJ1-5 TRBV21-1 - - TGTGCCAGCAGCAAGGGGACATTTTATAGCAATCAGCCCCAGCATTTT CASSKGTFYSNQPQHF
TRBJ1-4 TRBV29-1 - - TGCAGCGCTGGACTCGAAAAACTGTTTTTT CSAGLEKLFF
TRBJ1-2 TRBV7-3 once - TGTGCCAGCACCTCCAGTGGGGGCCGGTGTGAGTATGGCTACACCTTC CASTSSGGRCEYGYTF
TRBJ2-7 TRBV5-5 - TRBD1 TGTGCCAGCAGGGGTGGAAAAGCGGAAGCGGACAGGTTCTACGAGCAGTACTTC CASRGGKAEADRFYEQYF
TRBJ2-5 TRBV5-4 - TRBD1 TGTGCCAGCAGCTCCGAAGGGGACAGAAAGACCCAGTACTTC CASSSEGDRKTQYF
TRBJ1-1 TRBV4-1 few - TGCGCCAGCAGCCAAGGGCAGGGTGAAGCTTTCTTT CASSQGQGEAFF
TRBJ2-1 TRBV19 - TRBD2 TGTGCCAGTAGTATAGACGGACTAGCGGTCTACAATGAGCAGTTCTTC CASSIDGLAVYNEQFF
TRBJ2-7 TRBV7-9 - - TGTGCCAGCACCTATCCGGGCTCCTACGAGCAGTACTTC CASTYPGSYEQYF
TRBJ2-7 TRBV6-2/TRBV6-3 - - TGTGCCAGCAGTTACGGGACTCAGTACGAGCAGTACTTC CASSYGTQYEQYF
TRBJ2-5 TRBV15 - - TGTGCCACCAGCAGGGGGGTGGACAGCTCGGTTCGGGAGACCCAGTACTTC CATSRGVDSSVRETQYF
TRBJ1-2 TRBV27 - - TGTGCCAGCAGTTTATCCCCAAGGACACCTAACTATGGCTACACCTTC CASSLSPRTPNYGYTF
TRBJ2-7 TRBV7-9 - TRBD1 TGTGCCAGCAGCTTAACGACAGGGAGCTCCTACGAGCAGTACTTC CASSLTTGSSYEQYF
TRBJ1-1 TRBV6-1 - - TGTGCCAGCATTAGTCAAGGGGTGAACACTGAAGCTTTCTTT CASISQGVNTEAFF
TRBJ2-7 TRBV5-1 - TRBD1 TGCGCCAGCAGCTTGGGTACAGGGGTATACGAGCAGTACTTC CASSLGTGVYEQYF
TRBJ2-7 TRBV6-2/TRBV6-3 few TRBD2 TGTGCCAGCAGTTACGACTCTAGCGGGGGTTTTTCCTACGAGCAGTACTTC CASSYDSSGGFSYEQYF
TRBJ2-7 TRBV30 - - TGTGCCTGGAGTCCAACAGGGCCCTACGAGCAGTACTTC CAWSPTGPYEQYF
TRBJ2-6 TRBV7-9 - - TGTGCCAGCAGTAGCCGAGACAGGCACACCTCTGGGGCCAACGTCCTGACTTTC CASSSRDRHTSGANVLTF
TRBJ2-5 TRBV5-1 - TRBD2 TGCGCCAGCAGCTCCACCGGACTAGCGGGTTTAGAGACCCAGTACTTC CASSSTGLAGLETQYF
TRBJ2-3 TRBV19 - TRBD1 TGTGCCAGTAGCCGGGACAGGGCCAAAGATACGCAGTATTTT CASSRDRAKDTQYF
TRBJ2-1 TRBV5-1 - - TGCGCCAGCAGCCCGCTATACAATGAGCAGTTCTTC CASSPLYNEQFF
TRBJ2-1 TRBV27 - - TGTGCCAGCAGTCCCAGGGTTAACTCCTACAATGAGCAGTTCTTC CASSPRVNSYNEQFF
TRBJ1-2 TRBV14 - - TGTGCCAGCAGCCAAGATAGCCAGTATGGCTACACCTTC CASSQDSQYGYTF
TRBJ2-1 TRBV5-4 - TRBD2 TGTGCCAGCAGCTTGGGGGGACTAGCGGGGGACAATGAGCAGTTCTTC CASSLGGLAGDNEQFF
TRBJ2-7 TRBV29-1 - - TGCAGCGTTGGGCTTCTCACCTCCTACGAGCAGTACTTC CSVGLLTSYEQYF
TRBJ1-2 TRBV27 - - TGTGCCAGCATGACGGGGGGTAGTAGCTATGGCTACACCTTC CASMTGGSSYGYTF
TRBJ1-1 TRBV7-9 - - TGTGCCAGCAGCTTAGGTAGGAACAGACTGAACACTGAAGCTTTCTTT CASSLGRNRLNTEAFF